What follows is one T cell receptor (beta chain) and its context. No antigen is known for it. This record comes from a study of cytomegalovirus exposure and HLA in healthy donors. Primers for the PCR totalled 60 Vbeta and 13 Jbeta. Method: immunoSEQ multiplex PCR; TCRdb's copy keeps in-frame clones and lacks some. The sample holds 150,000 to 200,000 clones; around 81% are singletons and the top ten take around 2%. Germline V gene data show CDR1 as SGHVS and CDR2 as FNYEAQ. V lost 5 bases and J lost 4; bases outside the gene matches: 6. The CDR3 length is 15 residues. The study, taken as a whole, reports: Across donors, sequencing depth was assumed by presence/absence analyses to be roughly uniform.

Sequencing input: PBMCs. This chain connects TRBV7-6 to TRBJ2-1; the match to TRBD2 covers 9 bases. The sequence derives from a man in his late teens or twenties in good health and CMV-seronegative. CDR3 sequence: CASSATSGSYNEQFF. The CDR3 coding sequence is TGTGCCAGCAGCGCAACTAGCGGGTCTTACAATGAGCAGTTCTTC.